One and the same sample provided the 8 T cell receptor beta chains below, sequenced in a study of T cells in Graves' hyperthyroidism and ophthalmopathy. Amplified TCR beta CDR3 regions came from RNA transcripts. The TCR CDR3 was amplified in a first-round RT-PCR using the HTBI primer set. TCRdb re-analysed the multiplex PCR reads in MiXCR, keeping a single row per CDR3 protein. The data contain 490,000 or so distinct CDR3 sequences, roughly 21% of them singletons. Source material: blood. The receptors originated from a man in his forties or fifties with Graves' ophthalmopathy.

This chain joins TRBV9 and TRBJ2-1; D is tentatively TRBD1 or TRBD2 (8 bases each). Between the trimmed V and J ends, which lost 2 bases and 4 bases, there was a span of 31 bases. The CDR3 extends over 21 amino acids. Germline V gene lookup returns CDR1 SGDLS and CDR2 YYNGEE. The CDR3, as DNA: TGTGCCAGCAGCGTCGGGTCAGGGGGCGTTGGAGCGGGAGTTTCATACAATGAGCAGTTCTTC. Amino acid sequence: CASSVGSGGVGAGVSYNEQFF.

This clonotype was picked up a small number of times. This chain uses TRBV27 with TRBJ2-1; TRBD2 agrees at 9 bases. The CDR3 totals 14 residues. The germline CDR1 and CDR2 sequences are MNHEY and SMNVEV (reference sequence). The J segment lost 5 bases and the V segment lost 7 bases, leaving 6 bases of the junction unmatched. Here the CDR3 DNA reads TGTGCCAGCATCAAGCGGGGGGCCAACAATGAGCAGTTCTTC. Translation: CASIKRGANNEQFF.

This clonotype was observed a handful of times. The chain uses TRBV4-1 and TRBJ2-3, with 15 bases that match TRBD2. The ends lost 4 bases at V and 6 bases at J; junction bases unmatched: 8. This CDR3 contains 17 residues. In germline, CDR1 is MGHRA, CDR2 YSYEKL. As DNA, the CDR3 is TGCGCCAGCAGCCGCGGACTAGCGGGGGGGCCAAGGGATACGCAGTATTTT. Its protein is CASSRGLAGGPRDTQYF.

The chain has TRBV28 and TRBJ1-1; D is perhaps TRBD1 (6 bases). Trimming stripped 5 bases from V and 7 bases from J, with 11 bases between. There are 12 residues in the CDR3. Germline CDR1 and CDR2: MDHEN and SYDVKM. As DNA, the CDR3 is TGTGCCAGCAGTCAGGGGATTTTTGAAGCTTTCTTT. It specifies CASSQGIFEAFF.

The J gene is TRBJ2-3, the V gene TRBV11-2; 13 positions match TRBD2. The CDR3 has 20 amino acids. The V gene end was trimmed by 8 bases and the J gene end by 6 bases; junction bases not matched to a gene: 23. Looked up from germline, CDR1 is SGHAT and CDR2 is FQNNGV. The CDR3 loop is CASGYPPTGTSGAYRDTQYF. Written as DNA, the CDR3 is TGTGCCAGCGGATACCCCCCTACCGGGACTAGCGGGGCGTATCGGGATACGCAGTATTTT.

This clonotype was observed at least ten times. The chain joins TRBV6-1 to TRBJ2-1, with a tentative D call TRBD2 (7 bases). The CDR3 covers 17 residues. The V gene's germline CDR1 is MNHNS and CDR2 SASEGT. Trimming pared 0 bases from V and 2 bases from J, leaving 14 bases between. The CDR3 here is CASSEAVGGGTYNEQFF. The DNA of the CDR3 is TGTGCCAGCAGTGAAGCGGTAGGCGGGGGCACCTACAATGAGCAGTTCTTC.

This clonotype was found a few times. This chain links TRBV12-3 or TRBV12-4 with TRBJ1-4; no clear D. V was clipped by 6 bases and J by 4 bases, with 6 bases between them. This CDR3 comprises 12 residues. The CDR3 DNA follows: TGTGCCAGCAGAGCCTTTAATGAAAAACTGTTTTTT. Its protein product is CASRAFNEKLFF.

V usage is TRBV13 and J usage is TRBJ2-3; 7 nucleotides agree with TRBD2. This CDR3 contains 18 residues. Looked up from germline, CDR1 is PRHDT and CDR2 is FYEKMQ (reference sequence). The V segment lost 1 base and the J segment 2 bases; nucleotides outside the gene matches: 12. In DNA form, the CDR3 reads TGTGCCAGCAGCTTAGTGAGTGGCGGGGGACCTAACACAGATACGCAGTATTTT. This gives the protein CASSLVSGGGPNTDTQYF.